This T cell receptor (beta chain) stems from a study of shared clonotypes between healthy human individuals. Data came from immunoSEQ multiplex PCR; TCRdb stores just in-frame clones and leaves some out. The sample holds under 1,100,000 clones; about 84% are singletons and the top ten take 0.61%. Sequenced: memory CD4+ T cells from PBMCs. The subset was: CD45RA-negative fraction. The receptor was derived from a man in his late teens or twenties in good health. Some clones in this sample may be carry-over from other donors' samples.

In DNA, the CDR3 is TGTGCCAGCAGTTCCAGCGGGCGCTCCTACAATGAGCAGTTCTTC. Its protein is CASSSSGRSYNEQFF. The chain recombines TRBV11-2 with TRBJ2-1; TRBD2 might be the D (6 bases). Trimming removed 6 bases at V and 0 bases at J, with 12 bases between. This CDR3 is 15 amino acids long. Germline V gene lookup returns CDR1 SGHAT and CDR2 FQNNGV.